Shown below are 14 T cell receptor beta chains from a single sample sequenced in a study of T cells in Graves' hyperthyroidism and ophthalmopathy. TCR beta CDR3 regions were amplified from RNA. The study used the HTBI primer set for a first-round RT-PCR of the TCR CDR3. TCRdb used MiXCR to reprocess the multiplex PCR reads, holding one entry per CDR3 protein. This sample carries 650,000 to 800,000 distinct CDR3 sequences, approximately 42% of them seen once, and the ten largest clones take less than 8.5%. The specimen sequenced was peripheral blood or thyroid tissue (not recorded which). These receptors came from an adult man with Graves' disease, either hyperthyroidism or ophthalmopathy (not recorded which).

On this clonotype: The CDR3 end shows no conserved phenylalanine or tryptophan, and so a read error is likely. The V and J genes are TRBV5-1 and TRBJ1-1; the D gene is possibly TRBD1 (6 bases). CDR3 length: 13 amino acids. Germline CDR1 is SGHRS and CDR2 is YFSETQ. The ends were cut back, 2 bases at V and 5 bases at J, with 10 bases in the middle. The CDR3, as DNA: TGCGCCAGCAGCTTATCAGGGGATACTGAAGCTTTCATT. Protein: CASSLSGDTEAFI.

The chain recombines TRBV11-3 with TRBJ2-7; 9 positions match TRBD1. The CDR3 covers 15 residues. The junction had 9 bases not matched to a gene; V was cut back by 5 bases and J by 4 bases. Germline lookup yields CDR1 SGHNT and CDR2 YENEEA. CDR3 DNA sequence: TGTGCCAGCAGCCGACTACGAGGGACAGGGTACGAGCAGTACTTC. This gives the protein CASSRLRGTGYEQYF.

In this sample, this clonotype turned up once. The chain recombines TRBV7-2 with TRBJ1-5; D might be TRBD1 (5 bases). The CDR3 contains 16 residues. Trimming cost V 4 bases and J 3 bases, with 16 bases left between them. Germline values: CDR1 SGHTA, CDR2 FQGNSA. The DNA for the CDR3 is TGTGCCAGCAGCTCCGGCATCTGGGGACCCAATCAGCCCCAGCATTTT. This sequence encodes CASSSGIWGPNQPQHF.

This clonotype was observed a few times. The chain combines TRBV12-3 or TRBV12-4 with TRBJ1-2, with a possible D match to TRBD1 (5 bases). Trimming removed 5 bases from V and 8 bases from J, with 21 bases in between. This CDR3 spans 15 amino acids. The CDR3 coding sequence is TGTGCCAGCAGTCGGCTCGGACGGGGCCATGGAGGCTACACCTTC. It specifies CASSRLGRGHGGYTF.

V gene TRBV20-1 combines with J gene TRBJ1-5; D may be TRBD1 (5 bases). The length of the CDR3 is 14 residues. V lost 5 bases and J lost 5, with 16 bases in between. CDR1 is DFQATT, CDR2 SNEGSKA, per germline (reference sequence). The CDR3 region has the DNA TGCAGTGCTCGCGTCCGGGGCGGGTATCAGCCCCAGCATTTT. Its protein product is CSARVRGGYQPQHF.

This clonotype was counted once. The gene calls are TRBV7-2 and TRBJ1-2; D gene uncertain. V was cut by 5 bases and J by 4 bases, with 14 bases left in between. CDR3 size: 14 residues. Germline-derived CDR1 and CDR2 are SGHTA and FQGNSA. In DNA, the CDR3 is TGTGCCAGCAGCAAAGTGGCCGGAGGCTATGGCTACACCTTC. It translates to CASSKVAGGYGYTF.

Note on this clonotype: This may arise from a read error, as a much more abundant clone is one base away. The rearrangement links TRBV2 to TRBJ2-7, with D possibly matching TRBD1 (6 bases). The germline V and J ends were trimmed by 8 bases and 2 bases, with 19 bases remaining between them. The CDR3 contains 15 residues. Germline V gene lookup returns CDR1 SNHLY and CDR2 FYNNEI. CDR3: CASGQDLGAAYEQYF. The CDR3 DNA reads as TGTGCCAGCGGCCAAGACTTGGGGGCAGCCTACGAGCAGTACTTC.

In this sample, this clonotype turned up many times. The CDR3 nucleotides read TGTGCCAGCAGACCCGACAGGGGCTACTATGGCTACACCTTC. As protein: CASRPDRGYYGYTF. This chain links TRBV7-6 with TRBJ1-2, with 8 nucleotides matching TRBD1. J was trimmed by 3 bases and V by 6 bases; bases with no gene match: 6. This CDR3 is built from 14 residues. Germline CDR1 SGHVS, CDR2 FNYEAQ.

The sample holds one count of this clonotype. One junction end does not reproduce the germline sequence, and a read error may be involved. The chain employs TRBV6-6 and TRBJ2-5; 13 nucleotides match TRBD2. Germline lookup yields CDR1 MNHNY and CDR2 SVGAGI (reference sequence). The CDR3 has 16 residues. CDR3 coding DNA: TGTGCCATCAGTGTGACTAGCGGGGGGCCCCAAGAGACCCAGTACTTC. Its protein is CAISVTSGGPQETQYF.

The V call is TRBV7-2, the J call TRBJ2-7; D unclear. V lost 1 base, J lost 0 bases, and 13 bases lay in between. This CDR3 spans 16 amino acids. Per germline, CDR1 SGHTA and CDR2 FQGNSA. The CDR3 loop reads CASSLGPASSSYEQYF. Here the CDR3 DNA reads TGTGCCAGCAGCTTAGGACCGGCCTCAAGCTCCTACGAGCAGTACTTC.

Turning to this clonotype: Lacking the conserved final phenylalanine or tryptophan, this CDR3 likely reflects a read error. The limits of the CDR3 on the DNA are not certain, so only TCRdb's listed CDR3 is given. The chain couples TRBV20-1 to TRBJ1-2; TRBD1, the table's D call, was not compared with the DNA. The CDR3 extends over 12 residues, inclusive of both ends. From germline, CDR1 is DFQATT and CDR2 SNEGSKA (reference sequence). CDR3 residues: CSASIAGVKMEA.

The genes are TRBV7-8 and TRBJ2-7; D not certain. Germline loops: CDR1 SGHVS, CDR2 FQNEAQ. CDR3 length: 15 residues. V gave up 4 bases and J gave up 5 bases, with 18 bases separating them. The CDR3 here is CASSSQSREVDEQYF. CDR3 nucleotide sequence: TGTGCCAGCAGCTCTCAGAGTCGAGAGGTCGACGAGCAGTACTTC.

The chain is built from TRBV20-1 and TRBJ2-7, with 9 bases fitting TRBD1. V trimming: 0 bases; J trimming: 6 bases; junction bases outside the gene matches: 12. This CDR3 has 16 residues. Germline CDR1 DFQATT, CDR2 SNEGSKA (reference sequence). CDR3 sequence: CSARDYAGQGSREQYF. In nucleotides, the CDR3 is TGCAGTGCTAGAGATTACGCGGGACAGGGTTCCCGCGAGCAGTACTTC.

This clonotype was seen repeatedly, ten times or more. The chain recombines TRBV19 with TRBJ1-5, with 8 nucleotides matching TRBD1. V trimming: 6 bases; J trimming: 6 bases; junction bases outside the gene matches: 7. CDR1 LNHDA and CDR2 SQIVND come from the germline V gene (reference sequence). The CDR3 covers 14 residues. CDR3 sequence (DNA): TGTGCCAGTAGGGTGTGGACAGGGAGTCAGCCCCAGCATTTT. Encoded protein: CASRVWTGSQPQHF.